The T cell receptor (beta chain) described here comes from a study of radiotherapy plus CTLA-4 blockade in lung cancer. The sample holds a few counts of this clone. Repertoires were generated with immunoSEQ multiplex PCR, while TCRdb's copy carries only in-frame clones and drops some. The sample has 130,000 or so clones; more than 80% are singletons. Trimming removed 1 base at V and 3 bases at J, with 8 bases between. The CDR3 is made up of 14 amino acids. From germline, CDR1 is SGHRS and CDR2 YFSETQ. The chain has TRBV5-1 and TRBJ1-3; D is unresolved. Sequenced material: peripheral blood, taken from a patient treated with radiotherapy plus ipilimumab. The sequence derives from a human donor with non-small cell lung cancer that progressed on radiotherapy plus ipilimumab. CDR3 sequence reads: CASSLTPGGNTIYF. CDR3 coding DNA: TGCGCCAGCAGCTTGACCCCGGGTGGAAACACCATATATTTT.